This TCR beta chain was sequenced in a study of cytomegalovirus exposure and HLA in healthy donors. With 60 Vbeta and 13 Jbeta primers, the PCR was carried out. Generated by immunoSEQ multiplex PCR, the TCRdb table keeps only in-frame clones and is missing some. The table records over 100,000 clones, 77% of them present only once. This CDR3 region has 13 residues. Overall study findings and caveats: Most of the TCR beta V segments (in an earlier analysis) were productive either about 87% or about 30% of the time.

This clone was found a few times. Its matching antigen is unknown. V usage is TRBV21-1 and J usage is TRBJ1-3. TRBV21-1 corresponds to a pseudogene. This clonotype was sampled from a male donor in good health and CMV-seropositive. The sequencing input was PBMCs. In DNA, the CDR3 is TGTGCCAGCATCGGGTCCTCTGGAAACACCATATATTTT. Protein sequence: CASIGSSGNTIYF.